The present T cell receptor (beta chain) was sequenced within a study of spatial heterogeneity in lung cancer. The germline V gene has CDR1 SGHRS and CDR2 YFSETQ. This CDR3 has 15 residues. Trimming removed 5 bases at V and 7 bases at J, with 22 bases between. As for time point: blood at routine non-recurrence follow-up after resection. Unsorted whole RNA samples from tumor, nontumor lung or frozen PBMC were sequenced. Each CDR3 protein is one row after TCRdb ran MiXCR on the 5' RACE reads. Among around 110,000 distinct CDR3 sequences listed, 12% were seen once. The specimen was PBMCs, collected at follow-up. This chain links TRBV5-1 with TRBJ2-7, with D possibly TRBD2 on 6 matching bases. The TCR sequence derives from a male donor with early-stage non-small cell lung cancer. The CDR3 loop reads CASSLSGGSFGEQYF. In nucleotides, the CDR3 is TGCGCCAGCAGTCTATCCGGGGGATCCTTTGGAGAGCAGTACTTC. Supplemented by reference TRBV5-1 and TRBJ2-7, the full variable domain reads KAGVTQTPRYLIKTRGQQVTLSCSPISGHRSVSWYQQTPGQGLQFLFEYFSETQRNKGNFPGRFSGRQFSNSRSEMNVSTLELGDSALYLCASSLSGGSFGEQYFGPGTRLTVT.